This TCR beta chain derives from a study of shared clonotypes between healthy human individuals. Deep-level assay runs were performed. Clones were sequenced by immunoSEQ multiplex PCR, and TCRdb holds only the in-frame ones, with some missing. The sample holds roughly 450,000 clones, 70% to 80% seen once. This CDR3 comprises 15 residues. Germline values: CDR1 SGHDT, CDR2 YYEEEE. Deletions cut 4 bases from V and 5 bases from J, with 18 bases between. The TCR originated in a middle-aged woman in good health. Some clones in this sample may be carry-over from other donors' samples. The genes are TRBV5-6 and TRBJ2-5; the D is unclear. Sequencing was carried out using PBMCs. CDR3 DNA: TGTGCCAGCAGCCAAACCGGCGTGTACGGGGAGACCCAGTACTTC. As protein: CASSQTGVYGETQYF.